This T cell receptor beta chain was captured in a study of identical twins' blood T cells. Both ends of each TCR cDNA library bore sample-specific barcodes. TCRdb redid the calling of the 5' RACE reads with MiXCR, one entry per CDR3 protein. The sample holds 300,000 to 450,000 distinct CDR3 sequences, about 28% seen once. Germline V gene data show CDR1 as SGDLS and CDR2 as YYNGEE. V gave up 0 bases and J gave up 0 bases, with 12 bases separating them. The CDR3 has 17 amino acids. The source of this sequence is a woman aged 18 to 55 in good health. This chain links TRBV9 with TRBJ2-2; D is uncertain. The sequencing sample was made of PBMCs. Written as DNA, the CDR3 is TGTGCCAGCAGCGTAGCAAAGGTTACCGCGAACACCGGGGAGCTGTTTTTT. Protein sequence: CASSVAKVTANTGELFF.